A selection of T cell receptor beta chains follows, all from one sample in a study of cytomegalovirus exposure and HLA in healthy donors. TCRdb's table, derived via immunoSEQ multiplex PCR, lists solely in-frame clones and lacks some. This repertoire shows over 150,000 clones, roughly 80% found once; its top ten account for 6.5%. Sequencing was carried out using PBMCs. These receptors all come from a woman between 45 and 65 years old in good health and CMV-seropositive. The CDR3 runs from the conserved cysteine through the conserved F or W. Each record gives: D gene, J gene, clone size, V gene, CDR3 protein, CDR3 DNA. A D gene is named only where the DNA matches it firmly. Rows may omit the clone size; those that give it use once, few, many or a size class.

D gene: TRBD2
J gene: TRBJ2-7
clone size: -
V gene: TRBV7-2
CDR3 protein: CASSLGRGSYEQYF
CDR3 DNA: TGTGCCAGCAGCCTAGGGAGGGGATCGTACGAGCAGTACTTC

D gene: TRBD1
J gene: TRBJ2-7
clone size: -
V gene: TRBV28
CDR3 protein: CASRTTDRGPDEQYF
CDR3 DNA: TGTGCCAGCAGAACAACGGACAGGGGGCCCGACGAGCAGTACTTC

D gene: TRBD1
J gene: TRBJ1-2
clone size: -
V gene: TRBV6-4
CDR3 protein: CASSGRTGPNYGYTF
CDR3 DNA: TGTGCCAGCAGTGGACGGACAGGACCGAACTATGGCTACACCTTC

D gene: TRBD1
J gene: TRBJ1-1
clone size: -
V gene: TRBV29-1
CDR3 protein: CSVVQGAGQAAFF
CDR3 DNA: TGCAGCGTTGTCCAGGGGGCGGGTCAGGCAGCTTTCTTT

D gene: TRBD1
J gene: TRBJ2-7
clone size: once
V gene: TRBV6-5
CDR3 protein: CASSYRGTGKSYEQYF
CDR3 DNA: TGTGCCAGCAGTTACCGAGGGACAGGAAAGTCCTACGAGCAGTACTTC

D gene: -
J gene: TRBJ2-3
clone size: few
V gene: TRBV7-9
CDR3 protein: CASSLGASSTDTQYF
CDR3 DNA: TGTGCCAGCAGCTTAGGGGCTAGCAGCACAGATACGCAGTATTTT

D gene: TRBD1
J gene: TRBJ2-2
clone size: -
V gene: TRBV28
CDR3 protein: CASSRQGRPNTGELFF
CDR3 DNA: TGTGCCAGCAGTCGACAGGGGAGGCCTAACACCGGGGAGCTGTTTTTT

D gene: TRBD1
J gene: TRBJ1-1
clone size: -
V gene: TRBV10-3
CDR3 protein: CAISEPTQTGNEMNTEAFF
CDR3 DNA: TGTGCCATCAGTGAGCCCACCCAGACAGGGAACGAAATGAACACTGAAGCTTTCTTT

D gene: TRBD1
J gene: TRBJ2-5
clone size: -
V gene: TRBV5-5
CDR3 protein: CASSFSGTGAQETQYF
CDR3 DNA: TGTGCCAGCAGCTTCTCCGGGACAGGGGCACAAGAGACCCAGTACTTC

D gene: TRBD1
J gene: TRBJ1-1
clone size: -
V gene: TRBV25-1
CDR3 protein: CASSEPGGPNTEAFF
CDR3 DNA: TGTGCCAGCAGTGAACCAGGGGGCCCTAACACTGAAGCTTTCTTT

D gene: -
J gene: TRBJ1-6
clone size: -
V gene: TRBV6-6
CDR3 protein: CASSYSGLNSPLHF
CDR3 DNA: TGTGCCAGCAGTTACTCGGGACTTAATTCACCCCTCCACTTT

D gene: -
J gene: TRBJ2-5
clone size: -
V gene: TRBV5-6
CDR3 protein: CASSFPGAEAAQYF
CDR3 DNA: TGTGCCAGCAGTTTCCCGGGAGCCGAGGCGGCCCAGTACTTC

D gene: TRBD2
J gene: TRBJ2-1
clone size: once
V gene: TRBV4-3
CDR3 protein: CASSRGTSGDEQFF
CDR3 DNA: TGCGCCAGCAGCCGAGGGACTAGCGGGGATGAGCAGTTCTTC